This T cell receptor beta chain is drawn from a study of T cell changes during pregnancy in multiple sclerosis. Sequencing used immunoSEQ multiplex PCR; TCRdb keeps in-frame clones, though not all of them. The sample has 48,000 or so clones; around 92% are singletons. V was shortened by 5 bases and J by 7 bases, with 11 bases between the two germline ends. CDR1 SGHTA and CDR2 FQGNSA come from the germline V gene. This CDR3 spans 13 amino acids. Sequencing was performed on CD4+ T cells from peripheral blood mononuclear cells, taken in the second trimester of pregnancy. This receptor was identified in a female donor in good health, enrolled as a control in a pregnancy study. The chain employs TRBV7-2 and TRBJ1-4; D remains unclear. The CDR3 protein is CASSHYGVEKLFF. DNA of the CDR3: TGTGCCAGCAGCCACTACGGGGTTGAAAAACTGTTTTTT.